The T cell receptor beta chain under discussion was sequenced for a study of T cell changes during pregnancy in multiple sclerosis. The assay was immunoSEQ multiplex PCR, and TCRdb's table has in-frame clones only and misses some. In the table there are roughly 99,000 clones, just over 90% of which are singletons. After removal of 3 bases from V and 8 bases from J, the junction contained 11 bases not matched to a gene. Per germline, CDR1 SQVTM and CDR2 ANQGSEA. This CDR3 has 15 residues. This receptor was taken from a female donor in good health, enrolled as a control in a pregnancy study. This chain links TRBV29-1 with TRBJ2-1; 9 bases are a match to TRBD1. The material sequenced was peripheral blood, taken after pregnancy. The CDR3, as DNA: TGCAGCGTTGAGGCCGGGACAGGGCGCTTATATGAGCAGTTCTTC. This encodes CSVEAGTGRLYEQFF.